This is a list of T cell receptor beta chains from one sample in a study of cytomegalovirus exposure and HLA in healthy donors. The data were produced by immunoSEQ multiplex PCR, yet TCRdb's version contains in-frame clones alone and is incomplete. The sample table includes 130,000 or so clones. Material: PBMCs. Receptors originate from a man between 18 and 35 years old in good health and CMV-seronegative. Each CDR3 is given with its conserved first and last residue. A D gene is named only where the DNA matches it firmly.

TRBV5-6	TRBJ2-3	TRBD1	TGTGCCAGCAGCAAGGGACAGCCAACAGATACGCAGTATTTT	CASSKGQPTDTQYF
TRBV9	TRBJ2-3	TRBD1	TGTGCCAGCAGCGTAACAGGGGGGTCGGTAGATACGCAGTATTTT	CASSVTGGSVDTQYF
TRBV15	TRBJ1-1	TRBD1	TGTGCCACCAGCAGCCTCACAGGGGACACTGAAGCTTTCTTT	CATSSLTGDTEAFF
TRBV9	TRBJ2-4	TRBD2	TGTGCCAGCAGCGGGCCACTAGCGGGAGGGACAAACATTCAGTACTTC	CASSGPLAGGTNIQYF
TRBV7-9	TRBJ2-1	NA	TGTGCCAGCAGCAGAGAGAGGAGCTCCTACAATGAGCAGTTCTTC	CASSRERSSYNEQFF
TRBV28	TRBJ1-4	NA	TGTGCCAGCCGCCAAGGGGGTACTAATGAAAAACTGTTTTTT	CASRQGGTNEKLFF
TRBV25-1	TRBJ2-3	NA	TGTGCCAGCATCGGGGGGCGGGCAGATACGCAGTATTTT	CASIGGRADTQYF
TRBV19	TRBJ2-1	TRBD2	TGTGCCAGTAGTAAGGGACTAGGGGTGGCCAATGAGCAGTTCTTC	CASSKGLGVANEQFF
TRBV11-3	TRBJ2-3	TRBD2	TGTGCCAGCAGCCCCCCTGGGACACTAGCGGGCCTCCCAGATACGCAGTATTTT	CASSPPGTLAGLPDTQYF
TRBV5-1	TRBJ2-1	NA	TGCGCCAGCAGCTTTGAGGGTCCCAACAATGAGCAGTTCTTC	CASSFEGPNNEQFF
TRBV5-4	TRBJ1-6	NA	TGTGCCAGCAGCTTGGATCCGGATAATTCACCCCTCCACTTT	CASSLDPDNSPLHF
TRBV2	TRBJ2-5	TRBD1	TGTGCCAGCAGCACGGGACAGCCGGAAGAGACCCAGTACTTC	CASSTGQPEETQYF
TRBV4-3	TRBJ2-1	NA	TGCGCCAGCAGCCAAGATAGGGGGGGGATGAGCTCCTACAATGAGCAGTTCTTC	CASSQDRGGMSSYNEQFF
TRBV7-9	TRBJ1-2	TRBD1	TGTGCCAGCAGCCATGGACAGGATCGCCAGCGGACTATCTATGGCTACACCTTC	CASSHGQDRQRTIYGYTF
TRBV4-3	TRBJ1-1	TRBD1	TGCGCCAGCAGCCAGGAGGACAGGGGAGGGACTGAAGCTTTCTTT	CASSQEDRGGTEAFF
TRBV4-3	TRBJ1-1	NA	TGCGCCAGCAGCCAAGATCTAGTGGGGAACACTGAAGCTTTCTTT	CASSQDLVGNTEAFF
TRBV11-2	TRBJ2-2	NA	TGTGCCAGCAGCTTAGTCGAGTCCGGGGAGCTGTTTTTT	CASSLVESGELFF
TRBV15	TRBJ1-2	NA	TGTGCCACCAGCAGAGACGGGACACATGATGGCTACACCTTC	CATSRDGTHDGYTF
TRBV6-5	TRBJ2-5	TRBD2	TGTGCCAGCAGTTACGGGGCGGGGGTGCAAGAGACCCAGTACTTC	CASSYGAGVQETQYF
TRBV25-1	TRBJ2-2	TRBD1	TGTGCCAGCAGGCAAGGGACAGATCATTACGCGAACACCGGGGAGCTGTTTTTT	CASRQGTDHYANTGELFF
TRBV10-2	TRBJ2-6	NA	TGCGCCAGCAGGGCGGATCGCTCTGGGGCCAACGTCCTGACTTTC	CASRADRSGANVLTF
TRBV7-9	TRBJ2-7	NA	TGTGCCAGCAGCTTAGTAGACTACGAGCAGTACTTC	CASSLVDYEQYF
TRBV6-6	TRBJ2-7	TRBD1	TGTGCCAGCAAGATGAATTCGGGACAGGGTACCTACGAGCAGTACTTC	CASKMNSGQGTYEQYF
TRBV6-5	TRBJ2-1	TRBD2	TGTGCCAGCAGTTACTCCGGGACTAGCGGGAGTTATGAGCAGTTCTTC	CASSYSGTSGSYEQFF
TRBV10-3	TRBJ1-4	NA	TGTGCCATCAGTCCCAGAGACAGTACAGAAAAACTGTTTTTT	CAISPRDSTEKLFF
TRBV6-1	TRBJ1-1	TRBD1	TGTGCCAGCAGTGCCAAGACAGGGGACACTGAAGCTTTCTTT	CASSAKTGDTEAFF
TRBV4-3	TRBJ2-7	NA	TGCGCCAGCAGCCAGGACAGATTTTACGAGCAGTACTTC	CASSQDRFYEQYF
TRBV5-4	TRBJ1-1	TRBD1	TGTGCCAGCAGCCATCCGGGACAGGGGCGGAGAACTGAAGCTTTCTTT	CASSHPGQGRRTEAFF
TRBV15	TRBJ1-1	TRBD1	TGTGCCACCAGCGGATTGACAGGGGAGAACACTGAAGCTTTCTTT	CATSGLTGENTEAFF
TRBV7-9	TRBJ2-1	NA	TGTGCCAGCAGCTTAGGTTATTCCTCGAATGAGCAGTTCTTC	CASSLGYSSNEQFF
TRBV7-9	TRBJ1-4	TRBD1	TGTGCCAGCAGCTTGAGACAGGGGGTTGAAAAACTGTTTTTT	CASSLRQGVEKLFF
TRBV28	TRBJ2-7	NA	TGTGCCAGCGTCCGGCCCAGCGGATCCAACGAGCAGTACTTC	CASVRPSGSNEQYF
TRBV2	TRBJ2-4	TRBD1	TGTGCCAGCATAGACAGGGGGAACGACATTCAGTACTTC	CASIDRGNDIQYF
TRBV4-3	TRBJ1-1	NA	TGCGCCAGCAGCCAAGAATCACTGGGGCAAAACACTGAAGCTTTCTTT	CASSQESLGQNTEAFF
TRBV19	TRBJ2-1	NA	TGTGCCAGTAGTATTTCCCCAGGTAGCTCCTACAATGAGCAGTTCTTC	CASSISPGSSYNEQFF
TRBV6-1	TRBJ1-2	NA	TGTGCCAGCAGTGTTCCCCCCCGGTTAGGCTACACCTTC	CASSVPPRLGYTF
TRBV6-5	TRBJ2-3	NA	TGTGCCAGCACCGGGGAAACGGATACGCAGTATTTT	CASTGETDTQYF
TRBV6-6	TRBJ2-5	NA	TGTGCCAGCAGGGTACAGGGTGCGGAGACCCAGTACTTC	CASRVQGAETQYF
TRBV6-6	TRBJ1-2	NA	TGTGCCAGCAGTTACTCTAGCGGCTACACCTTC	CASSYSSGYTF
TRBV28	TRBJ2-1	TRBD2	TGTGCCAGCAGCCTTCGTCTACTAGCGGGAGAGGGCAATGAGCAGTTCTTC	CASSLRLLAGEGNEQFF
TRBV7-9	TRBJ2-7	TRBD2	TGTGCCAGCAGCGCCGGGACTAGCGGGAGAAGAGTCTACGAGCAGTACTTC	CASSAGTSGRRVYEQYF